These 10 T cell receptor beta chains share one sample of origin, sequenced in a study of blood T cell repertoires in COVID-19. The repertoire was sequenced with immunoSEQ multiplex PCR; TCRdb's copy has only in-frame clones and lacks some. This sample carries some 200,000 clones, 80% to 85% of them seen once, and the ten largest clones take roughly 15%. The sequencing sample was made of peripheral blood. The receptors derive from a woman in her sixties or seventies with COVID-19, enrolled during active disease.

This clone has just one count. The rearrangement links TRBV27 to TRBJ2-1; TRBD2 might be the D (6 bases). Germline V gene sequence: CDR1 MNHEY, CDR2 SMNVEV (reference sequence). The CDR3 spans 14 residues. V was clipped by 6 bases and J by 4 bases, with 13 bases between them. The CDR3 sequence: CASSLGLPYNEQFF. The CDR3, as DNA: TGTGCCAGCAGCCTCGGACTACCATACAATGAGCAGTTCTTC.

The chain joins TRBV3-1 (or the pseudogene TRBV3-2) to TRBJ1-1; D is undetermined. The V end lost 1 base, the J end lost 1 base, and 16 bases lay between the germline ends. Germline CDR1 is LGHDT and CDR2 is YNNKEL (reference sequence). The CDR3 spans 17 residues. CDR3 in DNA: TGTGCCAGCAGCCAAGCTGGCTGGGTCAGCGAGAACACTGAAGCTTTCTTT. Translation gives CASSQAGWVSENTEAFF.

The chain links TRBV19 to TRBJ1-2, with TRBD1 matching 12 bases. J gave up 7 bases and V 4 bases, and 10 bases lay outside the gene matches. CDR1 and CDR2 (germline): LNHDA, SQIVND (reference sequence). This CDR3 has 16 amino acids. DNA of the CDR3: TGTGCCAGTAGTACGCCCGGTGGGACAGGGGGCGGTGGCTACACCTTC. Encoded protein: CASSTPGGTGGGGYTF.

The chain is built from TRBV2 and TRBJ1-6; no firm D call. The CDR3 loop spans 13 amino acids. Trimming left V 8 bases short and J 9 bases short, with 14 bases between. Looked up from germline, CDR1 is SNHLY and CDR2 is FYNNEI. The CDR3 sequence: CASWAGGFSPLHF. DNA of the CDR3: TGTGCCAGCTGGGCCGGCGGGTTTTCACCCCTCCACTTT. Filled out from reference TRBV2 and TRBJ1-6, the complete variable domain reads EPEVTQTPSHQVTQMGQEVILRCVPISNHLYFYWYRQILGQKVEFLVSFYNNEISEKSEIFDDQFSVERPDGSNFTLKIRSTKLEDSAMYFCASWAGGFSPLHFGNGTRLTVT.

The chain is built from TRBV9 and TRBJ1-5; the match to TRBD1 covers 8 bases. Germline trimming cut 0 bases from V and 7 bases from J; bases unmatched to any gene: 3. There are 14 residues in the CDR3. Germline CDR1 and CDR2: SGDLS and YYNGEE. For the CDR3, the DNA is TGTGCCAGCAGCGTAGCAGGGGGCGGGCAGCCCCAGCATTTT. Its translation is CASSVAGGGQPQHF.

The chain uses TRBV10-3 and TRBJ2-3, with D tentatively TRBD2 (6 bases). The CDR3 has 15 residues. V lost 3 bases and J lost 5, with 15 bases in between. From germline, CDR1 is ENHRY and CDR2 SYGVKD. CDR3 in DNA: TGTGCCATCAGTGATACGCGGGGTACGGGAGATACGCAGTATTTT. This sequence encodes CAISDTRGTGDTQYF.

The genes are TRBV29-1 and TRBJ1-2; the D gene is possibly TRBD1 (6 bases). Per the germline V gene, CDR1 is SQVTM and CDR2 is ANQGSEA. Trimming took off 8 bases at V and 12 bases at J, with 22 bases between the two ends. This CDR3 is 12 amino acids long. The CDR3: CSFRGQTRRDTF. CDR3 coding DNA: TGCAGCTTCCGAGGACAGACACGAAGGGACACCTTC.

This chain joins TRBV30 and TRBJ1-2, with 7 bases lining up with TRBD1. The CDR3 loop spans 14 amino acids. The J segment lost 4 bases and the V segment lost 3 bases, leaving 8 bases of the junction unmatched. The germline gives CDR1 GTSNPN, CDR2 SVGIG (reference sequence). The CDR3 DNA reads as TGTGCCTGGAGGAGAACAGGGGTTCGCTATGGCTACACCTTC. Residues: CAWRRTGVRYGYTF.

This clone showed up just a few times. The genes are TRBV5-1 and TRBJ2-3; D gene uncertain. The CDR3 loop spans 14 amino acids. The V gene lost 3 bases and the J gene lost 1 base, with 9 bases spanning the gap. CDR1 SGHRS and CDR2 YFSETQ come from the germline V gene. The CDR3 loop is CASSSRSGTDTQYF. Here the CDR3 DNA reads TGCGCCAGCAGCTCGCGAAGCGGCACAGATACGCAGTATTTT.

This clone was seen just once. The chain carries TRBV2 and TRBJ2-7; TRBD1 aligns across 7 bases. CDR3 length: 13 residues. Trimming cost V 9 bases and J 6 bases; bases outside gene matches: 11. CDR1 and CDR2 (germline): SNHLY, FYNNEI. The CDR3 DNA sequence: TGTGCCAGAGAGACAGGGTTATATGGCGAGCAGTACTTC. Translated, it gives CARETGLYGEQYF.